This TCR beta chain comes out of a study of shared clonotypes between healthy human individuals. Broader study findings: Incomplete sequencing of sorted subsets was indicated by rarefaction despite large depth.

Naive CD8 cells lacked CD45RO, underwent positive selection for CCR7 and left out terminally differentiated effector memory CD45RA+ cells. Clones were sequenced by immunoSEQ multiplex PCR, and TCRdb holds only the in-frame ones, with some missing. The sample has 2 million or so clones; about 95% are singletons. The CDR3 has 11 residues. This clone is a singleton in its sample. What it binds is unknown. The sequencing input was naive CD8+ T cells sorted from blood. The chain recombines TRBV12-1 with TRBJ2-7. TRBV12-1 is given as a pseudogene. The receptor's source is a man aged 18 to 30 in good health. For the CDR3, the DNA is TGTATAGAGGGGCGATCCTACGAGCAGTACTTC. Its translation is CIEGRSYEQYF.